The T cell receptor beta chain under discussion was sequenced for a study of T cell responses to AZD1222 COVID-19 vaccine. Germline-derived CDR1 and CDR2 are SGHRS and YFSETQ. The V end lost 3 bases, the J end lost 2 bases, and 14 bases lay between the germline ends. The CDR3 has 16 amino acids. This table comes from immunoSEQ multiplex PCR, and its TCRdb copy is limited to in-frame clones, with some not included. This table holds about 79,000 clones, roughly four fifths found once. The sequence was collected from an adult who received the AZD1222 COVID-19 vaccine. The specimen was peripheral blood, collected 28 days after the second AZD1222 dose. The V call is TRBV5-1, the J call TRBJ2-2; D might be TRBD2 (5 bases). This CDR3 reads CASSWGGSGNTGELFF. As DNA, the CDR3 is TGCGCCAGCAGCTGGGGTGGATCGGGAAACACCGGGGAGCTGTTTTTT.